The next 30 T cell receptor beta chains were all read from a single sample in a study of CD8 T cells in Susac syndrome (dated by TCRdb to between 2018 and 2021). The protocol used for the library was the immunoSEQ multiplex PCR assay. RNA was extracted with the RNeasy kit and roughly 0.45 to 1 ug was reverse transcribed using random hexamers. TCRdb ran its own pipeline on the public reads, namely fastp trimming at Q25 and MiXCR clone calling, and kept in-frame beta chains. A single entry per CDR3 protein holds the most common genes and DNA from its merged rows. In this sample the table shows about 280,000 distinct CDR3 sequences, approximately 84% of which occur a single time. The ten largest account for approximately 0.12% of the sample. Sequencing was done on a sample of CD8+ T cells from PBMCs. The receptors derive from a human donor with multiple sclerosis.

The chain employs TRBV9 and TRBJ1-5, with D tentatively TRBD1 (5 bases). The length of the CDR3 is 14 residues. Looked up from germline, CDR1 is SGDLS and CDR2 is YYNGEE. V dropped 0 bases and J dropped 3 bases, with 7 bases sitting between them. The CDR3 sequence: CASSVGGDNQPQHF. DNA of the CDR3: TGTGCCAGCAGCGTAGGAGGGGACAATCAGCCCCAGCATTTT.

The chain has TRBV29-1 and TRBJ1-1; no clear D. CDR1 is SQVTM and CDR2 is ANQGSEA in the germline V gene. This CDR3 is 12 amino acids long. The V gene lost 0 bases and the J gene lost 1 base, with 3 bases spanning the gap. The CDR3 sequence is CSVEEENTEAFF. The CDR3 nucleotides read TGCAGCGTTGAAGAAGAGAACACTGAAGCTTTCTTT.

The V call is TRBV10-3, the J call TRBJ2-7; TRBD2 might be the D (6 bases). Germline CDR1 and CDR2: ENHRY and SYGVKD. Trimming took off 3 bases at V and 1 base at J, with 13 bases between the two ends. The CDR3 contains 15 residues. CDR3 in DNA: TGTGCCATCAGTGATCGGGGGAGGAATTCCTACGAGCAGTACTTC. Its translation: CAISDRGRNSYEQYF.

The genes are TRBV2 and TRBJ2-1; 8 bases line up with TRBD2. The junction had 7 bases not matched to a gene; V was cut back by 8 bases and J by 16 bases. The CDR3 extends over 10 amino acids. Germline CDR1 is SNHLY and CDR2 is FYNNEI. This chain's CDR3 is CASQGTRGFF. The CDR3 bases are TGTGCCAGCCAGGGGACTAGGGGCTTCTTC.

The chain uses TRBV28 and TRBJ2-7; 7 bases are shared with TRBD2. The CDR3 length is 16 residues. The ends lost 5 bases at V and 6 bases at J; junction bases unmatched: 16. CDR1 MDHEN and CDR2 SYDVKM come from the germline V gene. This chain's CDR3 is CASSPSPGLKSREQYF. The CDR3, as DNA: TGTGCCAGCAGTCCGTCACCGGGACTAAAGTCCCGCGAGCAGTACTTC.

The CDR3 loop is CASSQDVGPGYNEQFF. CDR3 bases: TGCGCCAGCAGCCAAGACGTGGGTCCCGGGTACAATGAGCAGTTCTTC. V gene TRBV4-1 combines with J gene TRBJ2-1; D uncertain. The germline V and J ends were trimmed by 0 bases and 4 bases, with 13 bases remaining between them. The germline V gene encodes CDR1 MGHRA and CDR2 YSYEKL. The CDR3 length is 16 residues.

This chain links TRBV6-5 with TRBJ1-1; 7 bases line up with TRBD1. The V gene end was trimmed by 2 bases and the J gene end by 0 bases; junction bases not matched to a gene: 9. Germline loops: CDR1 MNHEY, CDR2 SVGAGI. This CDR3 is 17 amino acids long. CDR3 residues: CASSYADRLSMNTEAFF. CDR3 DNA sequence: TGTGCCAGCAGTTACGCGGACAGGCTCTCAATGAACACTGAAGCTTTCTTT.

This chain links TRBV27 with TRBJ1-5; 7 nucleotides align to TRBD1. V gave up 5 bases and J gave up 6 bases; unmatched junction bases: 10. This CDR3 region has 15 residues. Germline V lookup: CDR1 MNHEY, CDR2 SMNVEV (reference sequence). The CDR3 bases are TGTGCCAGCAGTCCCGGGGGAGGGGGCGGTCAGCCCCAGCATTTT. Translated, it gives CASSPGGGGGQPQHF.

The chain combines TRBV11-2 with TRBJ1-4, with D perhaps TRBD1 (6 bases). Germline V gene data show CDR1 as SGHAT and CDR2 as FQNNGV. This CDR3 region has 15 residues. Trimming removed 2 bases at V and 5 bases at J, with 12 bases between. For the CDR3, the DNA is TGTGCCAGCAGCTTAAGTGGACAGAAAAATGAAAAACTGTTTTTT. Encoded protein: CASSLSGQKNEKLFF. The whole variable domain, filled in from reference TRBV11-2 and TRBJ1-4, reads EAGVAQSPRYKIIEKRQSVAFWCNPISGHATLYWYQQILGQGPKLLIQFQNNGVVDDSQLPKDRFSAERLKGVDSTLKIQPAKLEDSAVYLCASSLSGQKNEKLFFGSGTQLSVL.

The CDR3 reads CAITTDRGIDYGYTF. The CDR3, as DNA: TGTGCCATCACCACGGACAGGGGGATAGACTATGGCTACACCTTC. The V call is TRBV10-3, the J call TRBJ1-2; 10 bases match TRBD1. In germline, CDR1 is ENHRY, CDR2 SYGVKD. V trimming: 7 bases; J trimming: 3 bases; junction bases outside the gene matches: 8. The CDR3 length is 15 residues.

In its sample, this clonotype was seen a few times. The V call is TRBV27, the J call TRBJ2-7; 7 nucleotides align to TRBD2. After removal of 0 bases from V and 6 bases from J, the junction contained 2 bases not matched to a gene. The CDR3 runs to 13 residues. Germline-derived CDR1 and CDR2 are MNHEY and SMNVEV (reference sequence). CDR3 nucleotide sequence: TGTGCCAGCAGTTTATCGGGGAGGGGCGAGCAGTACTTC. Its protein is CASSLSGRGEQYF.

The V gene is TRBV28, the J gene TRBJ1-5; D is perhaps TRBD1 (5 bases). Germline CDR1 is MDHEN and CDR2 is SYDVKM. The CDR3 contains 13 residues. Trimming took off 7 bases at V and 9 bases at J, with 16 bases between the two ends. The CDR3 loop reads CASKDGALWPQHF. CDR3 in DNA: TGTGCCAGCAAAGACGGGGCTTTATGGCCCCAGCATTTT.

The CDR3 here is CASSGDGQETQYF. CDR3 nucleotides: TGTGCCAGCAGCGGAGACGGGCAAGAGACCCAGTACTTC. The V call is TRBV7-2, the J call TRBJ2-5; D unresolved. The CDR3 has 13 amino acids. CDR1 is SGHTA and CDR2 is FQGNSA in the germline V gene. Trimming cost V 5 bases and J 2 bases, with 9 bases left between them.

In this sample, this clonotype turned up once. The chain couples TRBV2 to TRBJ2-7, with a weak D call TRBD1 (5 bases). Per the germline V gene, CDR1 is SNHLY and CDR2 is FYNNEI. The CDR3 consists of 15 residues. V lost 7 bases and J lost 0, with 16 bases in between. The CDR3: CASTLLTGDSYEQYF. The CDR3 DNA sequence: TGTGCCAGCACCCTTCTAACAGGTGACTCCTACGAGCAGTACTTC.

The CDR3 region has the DNA TGTGCCTGGGGTGAACCGGACCGATTGAACACTGAAGCTTTCTTT. Translated, it gives CAWGEPDRLNTEAFF. The V and J genes are TRBV30 and TRBJ1-1; D remains unclear. V was trimmed by 5 bases and J by 0 bases, leaving 16 bases between them. CDR1 is GTSNPN and CDR2 is SVGIG in the germline V gene (reference sequence). The CDR3 loop spans 15 amino acids.

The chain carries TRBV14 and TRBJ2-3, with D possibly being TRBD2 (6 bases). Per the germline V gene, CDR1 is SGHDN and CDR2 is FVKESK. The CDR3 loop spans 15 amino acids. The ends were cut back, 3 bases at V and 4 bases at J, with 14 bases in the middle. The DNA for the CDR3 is TGTGCCAGCAGCCATCGAAGGGAGGTGGCAGATACGCAGTATTTT. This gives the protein CASSHRREVADTQYF.

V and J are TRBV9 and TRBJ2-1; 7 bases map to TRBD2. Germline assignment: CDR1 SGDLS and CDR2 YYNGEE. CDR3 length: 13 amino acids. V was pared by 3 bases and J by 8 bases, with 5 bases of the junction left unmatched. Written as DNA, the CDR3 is TGTGCCAGCAGCGCGACTAGCTCCCATGAGCAGTTCTTC. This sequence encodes CASSATSSHEQFF.

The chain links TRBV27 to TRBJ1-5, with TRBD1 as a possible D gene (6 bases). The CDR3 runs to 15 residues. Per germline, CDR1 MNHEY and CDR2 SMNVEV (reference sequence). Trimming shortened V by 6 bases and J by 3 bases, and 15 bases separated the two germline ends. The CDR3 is CASSPWGGPNQPQHF. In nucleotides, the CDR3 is TGTGCCAGCAGCCCATGGGGGGGCCCCAATCAGCCCCAGCATTTT.

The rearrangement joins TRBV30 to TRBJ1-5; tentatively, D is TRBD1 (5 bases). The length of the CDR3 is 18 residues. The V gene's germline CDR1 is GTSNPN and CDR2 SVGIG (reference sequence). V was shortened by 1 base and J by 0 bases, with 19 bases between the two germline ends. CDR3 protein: CAWSEGSGAHYSNQPQHF. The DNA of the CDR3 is TGTGCCTGGAGTGAAGGTTCCGGGGCTCATTATAGCAATCAGCCCCAGCATTTT.

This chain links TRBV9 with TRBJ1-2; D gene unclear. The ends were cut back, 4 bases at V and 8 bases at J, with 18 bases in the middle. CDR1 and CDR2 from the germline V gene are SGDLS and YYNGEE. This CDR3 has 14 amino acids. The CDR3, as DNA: TGTGCCAGCAGCAATAGTTCTATCTCGGGAGGCTACACCTTC. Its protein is CASSNSSISGGYTF. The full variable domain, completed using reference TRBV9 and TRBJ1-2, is DSGVTQTPKHLITATGQRVTLRCSPRSGDLSVYWYQQSLDQGLQFLIQYYNGEERAKGNILERFSAQQFPDLHSELNLSSLELGDSALYFCASSNSSISGGYTFGSGTRLTVV.

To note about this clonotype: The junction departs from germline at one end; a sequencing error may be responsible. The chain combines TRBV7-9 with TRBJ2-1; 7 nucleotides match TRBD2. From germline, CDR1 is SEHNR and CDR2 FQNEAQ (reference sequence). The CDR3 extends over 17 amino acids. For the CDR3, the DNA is TGTGCCAGCAGCACCTACCCGGGGCGGGAGCCCTACAATGGGCAGTTCTTC. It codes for CASSTYPGREPYNGQFF.

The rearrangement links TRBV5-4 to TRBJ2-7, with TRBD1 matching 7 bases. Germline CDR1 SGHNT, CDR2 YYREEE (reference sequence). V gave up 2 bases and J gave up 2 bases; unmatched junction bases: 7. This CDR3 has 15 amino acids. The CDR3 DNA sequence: TGTGCCAGCAGCTTTGTCACAGGGGACCCCTACGAGCAGTACTTC. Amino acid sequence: CASSFVTGDPYEQYF.

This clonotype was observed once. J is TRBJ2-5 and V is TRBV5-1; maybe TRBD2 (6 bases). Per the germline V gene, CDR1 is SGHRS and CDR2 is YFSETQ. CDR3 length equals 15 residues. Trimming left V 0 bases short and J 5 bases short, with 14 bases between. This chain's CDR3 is CASSLAGGSGETQYF. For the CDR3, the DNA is TGCGCCAGCAGCTTGGCCGGGGGAAGTGGTGAGACCCAGTACTTC.

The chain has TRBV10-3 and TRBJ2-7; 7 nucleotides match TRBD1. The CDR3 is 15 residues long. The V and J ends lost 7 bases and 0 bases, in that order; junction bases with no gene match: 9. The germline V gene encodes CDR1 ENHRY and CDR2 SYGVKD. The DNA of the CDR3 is TGTGCCATCACCCCTTTGAGGGACAGCTCCTACGAGCAGTACTTC. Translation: CAITPLRDSSYEQYF.

In nucleotides, the CDR3 is TGTGCCAGCACCACACTCCACTATGGCTACACCTTC. It codes for CASTTLHYGYTF. The chain combines TRBV9 with TRBJ1-2; D ambiguous. The CDR3 extends over 12 amino acids. Trimming took 6 bases from V and 3 from J, leaving 9 bases between them. Germline V gene data show CDR1 as SGDLS and CDR2 as YYNGEE.

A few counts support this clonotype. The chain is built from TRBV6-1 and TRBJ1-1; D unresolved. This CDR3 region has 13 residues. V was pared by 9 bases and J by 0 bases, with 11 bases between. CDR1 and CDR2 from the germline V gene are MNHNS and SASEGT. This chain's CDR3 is CASLESMNTEAFF. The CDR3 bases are TGTGCCAGTTTGGAGTCCATGAACACTGAAGCTTTCTTT.

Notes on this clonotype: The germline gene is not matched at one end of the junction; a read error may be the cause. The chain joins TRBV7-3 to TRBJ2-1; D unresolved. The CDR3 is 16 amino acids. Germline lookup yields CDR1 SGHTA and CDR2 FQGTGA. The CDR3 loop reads CASTQTKGPEKGERFF. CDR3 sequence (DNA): TGTGCCAGCACCCAAACTAAAGGACCAGAGAAGGGTGAGCGGTTCTTC.

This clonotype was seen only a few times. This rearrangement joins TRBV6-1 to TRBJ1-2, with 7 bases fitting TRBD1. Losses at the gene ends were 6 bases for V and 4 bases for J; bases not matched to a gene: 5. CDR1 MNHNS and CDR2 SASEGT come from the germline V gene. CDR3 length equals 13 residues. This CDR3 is CASRQGTFYGYTF. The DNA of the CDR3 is TGTGCCAGCAGACAGGGGACGTTCTATGGCTACACCTTC.

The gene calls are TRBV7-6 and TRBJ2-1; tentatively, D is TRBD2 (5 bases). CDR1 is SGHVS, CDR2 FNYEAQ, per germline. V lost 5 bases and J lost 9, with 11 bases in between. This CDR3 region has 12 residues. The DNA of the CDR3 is TGTGCCAGCAGCCCCACTAGAAGTGAGCAGTTCTTC. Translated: CASSPTRSEQFF.

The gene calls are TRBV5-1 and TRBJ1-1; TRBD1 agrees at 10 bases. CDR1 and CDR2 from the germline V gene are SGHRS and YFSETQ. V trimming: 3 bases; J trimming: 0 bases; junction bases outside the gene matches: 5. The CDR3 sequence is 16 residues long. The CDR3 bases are TGCGCCAGCAGCTCCGGGACAGGGGCATTGAACACTGAAGCTTTCTTT. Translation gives CASSSGTGALNTEAFF.